These 24 T cell receptor beta chains were sequenced from one sample in a study of blood T cell repertoires in COVID-19. Sequenced by immunoSEQ multiplex PCR; TCRdb stores in-frame clones only, minus some. The table lists about 210,000 clones, less than 90% of them singletons. Sequencing input: peripheral blood. These receptors all stem from a man in his forties with acute or convalescent COVID-19.

The chain uses TRBV28 and TRBJ2-1; 11 nucleotides line up with TRBD2. With V trimmed by 4 bases and J by 6 bases, 11 bases remained unmatched. Germline V gene lookup returns CDR1 MDHEN and CDR2 SYDVKM. The CDR3 extends over 17 amino acids. The CDR3 region has the DNA TGTGCCAGCAGTTCCTATCTAGCGGGAGGCGCTGGCAATGAGCAGTTCTTC. As protein: CASSSYLAGGAGNEQFF.

This clone was seen a handful of times. This chain links TRBV4-1 with TRBJ2-3, with 9 bases matching TRBD2. The germline gives CDR1 MGHRA, CDR2 YSYEKL. The CDR3 extends over 17 amino acids. The ends lost 0 bases at V and 0 bases at J; junction bases unmatched: 4. The CDR3 nucleotides are TGCGCCAGCAGCCAAGACGCCCTAGCGGGGAGCACAGATACGCAGTATTTT. Translation gives CASSQDALAGSTDTQYF.

The chain links TRBV28 to TRBJ2-1, with TRBD2 as a possible D gene (6 bases). The CDR3 length is 16 residues. The ends were cut back, 3 bases at V and 9 bases at J, with 21 bases in the middle. Looked up from germline, CDR1 is MDHEN and CDR2 is SYDVKM. CDR3 loop: CASSFGSVGGAGEQFF. The CDR3 DNA reads as TGTGCCAGCAGTTTCGGTTCGGTAGGAGGGGCAGGTGAGCAGTTCTTC.

The chain has TRBV18 and TRBJ2-7; weak D call: TRBD1 (6 bases). There are 12 residues in the CDR3. V gave up 9 bases and J gave up 7 bases, with 16 bases separating them. Per germline, CDR1 KGHSH and CDR2 LQKENI. CDR3 nucleotides: TGTGCCAGTTGTACAGGGTCCCAAGAGCAGTACTTC. It encodes CASCTGSQEQYF.

The chain employs TRBV4-1 and TRBJ1-2, with D perhaps TRBD1 (6 bases). CDR1 and CDR2 from the germline V gene are MGHRA and YSYEKL. Trimming left V 0 bases short and J 6 bases short, with 14 bases between. This CDR3 has 15 amino acids. In DNA, the CDR3 is TGCGCCAGCAGCCAAGATATGGGTGGGACACATGGCTACACCTTC. Encoded protein: CASSQDMGGTHGYTF.

The chain couples TRBV28 to TRBJ1-1; no reliable D call. V was trimmed by 6 bases and J by 1 base, leaving 15 bases between them. Germline values: CDR1 MDHEN, CDR2 SYDVKM. The CDR3 is 15 residues long. The CDR3 reads CASSLIGERNTEAFF. The CDR3 DNA reads as TGTGCCAGCAGCTTGATTGGGGAGAGGAACACTGAAGCTTTCTTT.

The genes are TRBV19 and TRBJ1-4; tentatively, D is TRBD1 (6 bases). Germline CDR1 is LNHDA and CDR2 is SQIVND (reference sequence). Deletions cut 5 bases from V and 5 bases from J, with 24 bases between. CDR3 size: 18 residues. CDR3 DNA sequence: TGTGCCAGTAGTCCGAGTTTACAGGGAGGGAGGCCAAATGAAAAACTGTTTTTT. It is translated as CASSPSLQGGRPNEKLFF.

The gene calls are TRBV20-1 and TRBJ1-1; maybe TRBD1 (5 bases). The CDR3 length is 14 residues. Trimming pared 3 bases from V and 3 bases from J, leaving 14 bases between. Germline V gene lookup returns CDR1 DFQATT and CDR2 SNEGSKA (reference sequence). The CDR3 sequence: CSASWAGLDTEAFF. As DNA, the CDR3 is TGCAGTGCTAGTTGGGCAGGGCTGGACACTGAAGCTTTCTTT.

V and J are TRBV14 and TRBJ1-2, with D tentatively TRBD1 (5 bases). The germline CDR1 and CDR2 sequences are SGHDN and FVKESK. With 3 bases removed from V and 4 bases from J, the gap between germline ends came to 12 bases. The CDR3 covers 14 residues. The CDR3 loop is CASSQMDIPYGYTF. CDR3 nucleotide sequence: TGTGCCAGCAGCCAGATGGACATCCCCTATGGCTACACCTTC.

In its sample, this clone was seen once. This chain links TRBV2 with TRBJ2-1; 7 nucleotides match TRBD2. Germline V lookup: CDR1 SNHLY, CDR2 FYNNEI. The length of the CDR3 is 19 residues. After removal of 2 bases from V and 6 bases from J, the junction contained 19 bases not matched to a gene. In DNA, the CDR3 is TGTGCCAGCAGTGAATCGGGTGCGGGTGCGGGAGTTTTTATCAATGAGCAGTTCTTC. It specifies CASSESGAGAGVFINEQFF.

V and J are TRBV7-8 and TRBJ2-1; a possible D gene is TRBD2 (6 bases). The CDR3 is made up of 12 amino acids. Germline V gives CDR1 SGHVS, CDR2 FQNEAQ. V lost 5 bases and J 11 bases, leaving 13 bases between the germline ends. The CDR3 DNA reads TGTGCCAGCAGCCAACAAGCGGGCCAGCAGTTCTTC. It codes for CASSQQAGQQFF. Full variable domain (outside the CDR3, taken from reference TRBV7-8 and TRBJ2-1): GAGVSQSPRYKVAKRGQDVALRCDPISGHVSLFWYQQALGQGPEFLTYFQNEAQLDKSGLPSDRFFAERPEGSVSTLKIQRTQQEDSAVYLCASSQQAGQQFFGPGTRLTVL.

The chain is built from TRBV9 and TRBJ2-7; D possibly corresponds to TRBD1 (6 bases). Germline loops: CDR1 SGDLS, CDR2 YYNGEE. The V end was cut by 3 bases, the J end by 3 bases, with 16 bases between. This CDR3 has 15 amino acids. CDR3 sequence reads: CASSEGVGDIYEQYF. Here the CDR3 DNA reads TGTGCCAGCAGCGAGGGGGTAGGGGACATCTACGAGCAGTACTTC.

This clone is a singleton in its sample. This rearrangement joins TRBV4-2 to TRBJ2-2, with D possibly TRBD2 on 7 matching bases. Germline lookup yields CDR1 LGHNA and CDR2 YNFKEQ. The V and J ends lost 0 bases and 5 bases respectively, with 13 bases between them. CDR3 length: 16 residues. The CDR3 coding sequence is TGTGCCAGCAGCCAAGAAAGCGGGACACCTACCGGGGAGCTGTTTTTT. It specifies CASSQESGTPTGELFF.

This chain connects TRBV16 to TRBJ2-2; D is perhaps TRBD2 (7 bases). V gave up 1 base and J gave up 5 bases, with 20 bases separating them. This CDR3 has 18 residues. Germline V gene sequence: CDR1 KGHSY, CDR2 FQNENV. The CDR3 DNA sequence: TGTGCCAGCAGCCAATACGTTGGGGGGGCTCGCCTGACCGGGGAGCTGTTTTTT. It specifies CASSQYVGGARLTGELFF. Full variable domain (remainder filled in from reference TRBV16 and TRBJ2-2): GEEVAQTPKHLVRGEGQKAKLYCAPIKGHSYVFWYQQVLKNEFKFLISFQNENVFDETGMPKERFSAKCLPNSPCSLEIQATKLEDSAVYFCASSQYVGGARLTGELFFGEGSRLTVL.

This chain joins TRBV12-3 or TRBV12-4 and TRBJ2-7; 10 bases line up with TRBD2. Germline trimming cut 10 bases from V and 6 bases from J; bases unmatched to any gene: 9. There are 13 residues in the CDR3. The CDR3 spells CATRLAGAREQYF. The CDR3 DNA follows: TGTGCCACGCGACTAGCGGGCGCCCGCGAGCAGTACTTC.

The J gene is TRBJ2-1, the V gene TRBV5-1, with TRBD2 identical over 9 bases. This CDR3 has 14 amino acids. CDR1 is SGHRS and CDR2 is YFSETQ in the germline V gene. V dropped 2 bases and J dropped 6; count of bases not matched to a gene: 3. This chain's CDR3 is CASSFSGGGNEQFF. CDR3 coding DNA: TGCGCCAGCAGCTTTAGCGGGGGAGGCAATGAGCAGTTCTTC. The complete variable domain, with remaining parts taken from reference TRBV5-1 and TRBJ2-1, reads KAGVTQTPRYLIKTRGQQVTLSCSPISGHRSVSWYQQTPGQGLQFLFEYFSETQRNKGNFPGRFSGRQFSNSRSEMNVSTLELGDSALYLCASSFSGGGNEQFFGPGTRLTVL.

CDR3 sequence: CASSLRGVNSNQPQHF. CDR3 sequence (DNA): TGTGCCAGCAGCTTGCGGGGAGTTAATAGCAATCAGCCCCAGCATTTT. This sequence joins TRBV5-5 and TRBJ1-5; D gene uncertain. The CDR3 totals 16 residues. The V end was cut by 1 base, the J end by 0 bases, with 11 bases between. The germline V gene encodes CDR1 SGHKS and CDR2 YYEKEE (reference sequence).

The chain joins TRBV7-9 to TRBJ1-1; D is perhaps TRBD1 (6 bases). V was pared by 6 bases and J by 3 bases, with 11 bases between. Germline assignment: CDR1 SEHNR and CDR2 FQNEAQ (reference sequence). The CDR3 runs 13 residues. The CDR3 coding sequence is TGTGCCAGCAGATCAGGGGCAGACACTGAAGCTTTCTTT. Translation gives CASRSGADTEAFF.

The genes are TRBV28 and TRBJ2-2; the match to TRBD1 covers 8 bases. Germline V lookup: CDR1 MDHEN, CDR2 SYDVKM. V was pared by 5 bases and J by 4 bases, with 6 bases of the junction left unmatched. This CDR3 contains 15 residues. CDR3 region: CASSIGTGPTGELFF. CDR3 in DNA: TGTGCCAGCAGTATCGGGACAGGACCCACCGGGGAGCTGTTTTTT.

This clone occurred a few times. The rearrangement uses TRBV15 and TRBJ1-6, with D unresolved. The CDR3 loop spans 15 amino acids. CDR1 and CDR2 (germline): LNHNV, YYDKDF (reference sequence). With 4 bases removed from V and 6 bases from J, the gap between germline ends came to 13 bases. CDR3 nucleotides: TGTGCCACCAGCAATCACGGAGGTGGTAATTCACCCCTCCACTTT. Translated: CATSNHGGGNSPLHF. The entire variable domain, with the rest obtained from reference TRBV15 and TRBJ1-6, is as follows: DAMVIQNPRYQVTQFGKPVTLSCSQTLNHNVMYWYQQKSSQAPKLLFHYYDKDFNNEADTPDNFQSRRPNTSFCFLDIRSPGLGDTAMYLCATSNHGGGNSPLHFGNGTRLTVT.

The chain couples TRBV27 to TRBJ1-5; 10 positions agree with TRBD1. Losses at the gene ends were 5 bases for V and 5 bases for J; bases not matched to a gene: 3. The CDR3 runs to 14 residues. Germline V CDR1 and CDR2: MNHEY, SMNVEV (reference sequence). The CDR3 DNA reads as TGTGCCAGCAGTCTTGACAGGGGGCATCAGCCCCAGCATTTT. Its translation: CASSLDRGHQPQHF.

The chain combines TRBV4-2 with TRBJ2-7; 10 positions agree with TRBD1. This CDR3 spans 18 amino acids. V lost 4 bases to trimming and J lost 3 bases; unmatched junction nucleotides: 15. Germline V gene data show CDR1 as LGHNA and CDR2 as YNFKEQ. The CDR3 region has the DNA TGTGCCAGCAGCCCCCCGGGACAGGGGCCATCACTTTTCTACGAGCAGTACTTC. Translating gives CASSPPGQGPSLFYEQYF.

This clone was recorded only once. V usage is TRBV5-4 and J usage is TRBJ2-7, with 9 positions matching TRBD1. The V and J ends lost 5 bases and 3 bases, in that order; junction bases with no gene match: 6. The CDR3 length is 14 residues. Germline V gene data show CDR1 as SGHNT and CDR2 as YYREEE (reference sequence). Here the CDR3 DNA reads TGTGCCAGCAGTTCTGACAGGGGGGACTACGAGCAGTACTTC. Amino acids: CASSSDRGDYEQYF.

The genes are TRBV27 and TRBJ2-1, with 9 bases fitting TRBD1. The V segment lost 4 bases and the J segment 7 bases; nucleotides outside the gene matches: 11. CDR1 MNHEY and CDR2 SMNVEV come from the germline V gene (reference sequence). This CDR3 is 16 amino acids long. The CDR3, as DNA: TGTGCCAGCAGTTCCCTTTTAGGGACAGGGTGGAATGAGCAGTTCTTC. As protein: CASSSLLGTGWNEQFF.